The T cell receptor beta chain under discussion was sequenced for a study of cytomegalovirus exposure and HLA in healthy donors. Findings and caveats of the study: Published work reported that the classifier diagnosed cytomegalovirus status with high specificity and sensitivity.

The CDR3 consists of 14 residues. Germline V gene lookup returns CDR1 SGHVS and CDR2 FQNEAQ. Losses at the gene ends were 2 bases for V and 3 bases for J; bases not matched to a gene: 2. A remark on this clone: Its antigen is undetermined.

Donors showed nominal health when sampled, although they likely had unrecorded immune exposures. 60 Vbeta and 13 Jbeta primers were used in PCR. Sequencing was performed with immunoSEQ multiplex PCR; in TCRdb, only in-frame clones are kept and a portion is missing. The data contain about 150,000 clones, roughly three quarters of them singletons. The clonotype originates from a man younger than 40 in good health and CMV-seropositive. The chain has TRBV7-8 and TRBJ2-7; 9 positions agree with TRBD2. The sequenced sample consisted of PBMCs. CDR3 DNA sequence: TGTGCCAGCAGCTTACGACTAGCGGTCTACGAGCAGTACTTC. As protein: CASSLRLAVYEQYF. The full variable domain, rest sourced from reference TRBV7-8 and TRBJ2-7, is GAGVSQSPRYKVAKRGQDVALRCDPISGHVSLFWYQQALGQGPEFLTYFQNEAQLDKSGLPSDRFFAERPEGSVSTLKIQRTQQEDSAVYLCASSLRLAVYEQYFGPGTRLTVT.